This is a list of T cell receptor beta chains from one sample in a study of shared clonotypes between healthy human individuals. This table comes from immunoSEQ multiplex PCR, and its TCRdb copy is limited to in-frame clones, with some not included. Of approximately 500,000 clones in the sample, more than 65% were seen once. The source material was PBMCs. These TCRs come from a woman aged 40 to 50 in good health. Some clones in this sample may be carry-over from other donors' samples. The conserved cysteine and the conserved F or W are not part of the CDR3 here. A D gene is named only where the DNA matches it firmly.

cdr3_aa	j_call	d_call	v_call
ASSLRGGTEKLF	TRBJ1-4	NA	TRBV28
AWSPGGDRTGNTIY	TRBJ1-3	TRBD1	TRBV30
ASSSPLRDPNNEQF	TRBJ2-1	NA	TRBV19
ASSFRGGGNQPQH	TRBJ1-5	TRBD1	TRBV28
ASSPLADQETQY	TRBJ2-5	TRBD2	TRBV27
AWSWREGHPNTGELF	TRBJ2-2	TRBD2	TRBV30
ASRWTSETDEQF	TRBJ2-1	TRBD2	TRBV2
ASSEASSSYGYT	TRBJ1-2	NA	TRBV2
ASSQGLARRDEQY	TRBJ2-7	NA	TRBV5-5
ASSFSGYEQY	TRBJ2-7	NA	TRBV7-8
ASSESLEPF	TRBJ1-1	NA	TRBV6-1
ASSLGVYEQY	TRBJ2-7	NA	TRBV5-5
SVEGSRDGGYT	TRBJ1-2	NA	TRBV29-1
ASSLTRGISYTIY	TRBJ1-3	NA	TRBV5-6
ASSTGSYEQY	TRBJ2-7	NA	TRBV28
ASSGLEGSIDEQF	TRBJ2-1	TRBD2	TRBV7-9
ASSPGLAAYEQY	TRBJ2-7	TRBD2	TRBV7-9
ASSPQTSGEETQY	TRBJ2-5	TRBD2	TRBV9
ASSWGLAGVEQY	TRBJ2-7	TRBD2	TRBV5-6
ASSQVDTYTGELF	TRBJ2-2	NA	TRBV4-1
ASSLGGTGNTIY	TRBJ1-3	NA	TRBV7-9
ASSSEFSGNTIY	TRBJ1-3	NA	TRBV11-1
ASSSRTTYGYT	TRBJ1-2	NA	TRBV6-1
SVVPLAGLTDTQY	TRBJ2-3	TRBD2	TRBV29-1
ASSFSGWGEQF	TRBJ2-1	NA	TRBV27
ASSSRGTTGELF	TRBJ2-2	NA	TRBV27
ASSFGLGEQY	TRBJ2-5	NA	TRBV7-9
ATSRDEVAANQPQH	TRBJ1-5	NA	TRBV15
ASSLYNRDEQF	TRBJ2-1	NA	TRBV27
ASNPGIGSTDTQY	TRBJ2-3	NA	TRBV9
ASGQGVNEQF	TRBJ2-1	TRBD1	TRBV12-5
ARSSLNRGSDMNEQF	TRBJ2-1	NA	TRBV5-3
ASSLTSGRINEQY	TRBJ2-7	TRBD2	TRBV5-1
ASSPGTSGRVDTQY	TRBJ2-3	TRBD2	TRBV7-6
ASSGRTRGDYEQY	TRBJ2-7	NA	TRBV13
ASSLDGTRDAGYT	TRBJ1-2	NA	TRBV5-1
ASSQDLRGEQY	TRBJ2-7	NA	TRBV14
ASSFGLAADTQY	TRBJ2-3	TRBD2	TRBV7-8
ASSPTGYKNIQY	TRBJ2-4	NA	TRBV7-2
ASSLIRERSNEQF	TRBJ2-1	NA	TRBV5-6